The T cell receptor beta chain described here comes from a study of PD-1 blockade in mismatch repair-deficient tumors. Some clones are missing from TCRdb's copy, which holds only in-frame ones; the method was immunoSEQ multiplex PCR. The data contain some 100,000 clones, 70% to 85% of them singletons. With 3 bases clipped from V and 4 bases from J, the junction kept 20 bases outside the gene matches. Germline V CDR1 and CDR2: LGHNA, YNFKEQ. CDR3 size: 19 residues. The sample in question was peripheral blood, obtained approximately 35 weeks after starting pembrolizumab. This clonotype originated in an adult with mismatch repair-deficient cancer. V usage is TRBV4-2 and J usage is TRBJ2-7, with TRBD2 identical over 8 bases. CDR3 in amino acids: CASSQGEATGTSVLYEQYF. As DNA, the CDR3 is TGTGCCAGCAGCCAGGGAGAAGCAACCGGGACTAGTGTTTTGTACGAGCAGTACTTC.